The entry below describes one TCR beta chain. CDR1 is SGHVS and CDR2 is FQNEAQ in the germline V gene. V was cut by 4 bases and J by 2 bases, with 10 bases left in between. The CDR3 extends over 14 amino acids. Data came from immunoSEQ multiplex PCR; TCRdb stores just in-frame clones and leaves some out. The sample has approximately 2.1 million clones, over 90% seen once. These data come from a study of shared clonotypes between healthy human individuals. Source material: naive CD4+ T cells from PBMCs. Documented subset: CD45RA+ positively selected. V is TRBV7-8 and J is TRBJ2-3, with D unclear. The receptor was derived from a man in his late teens or twenties in good health. Some clones in this sample may be carry-over from other donors' samples. CDR3 loop: CASSYYTYTDTQYF. In nucleotides, the CDR3 is TGTGCCAGCAGCTACTATACCTACACAGATACGCAGTATTTT.